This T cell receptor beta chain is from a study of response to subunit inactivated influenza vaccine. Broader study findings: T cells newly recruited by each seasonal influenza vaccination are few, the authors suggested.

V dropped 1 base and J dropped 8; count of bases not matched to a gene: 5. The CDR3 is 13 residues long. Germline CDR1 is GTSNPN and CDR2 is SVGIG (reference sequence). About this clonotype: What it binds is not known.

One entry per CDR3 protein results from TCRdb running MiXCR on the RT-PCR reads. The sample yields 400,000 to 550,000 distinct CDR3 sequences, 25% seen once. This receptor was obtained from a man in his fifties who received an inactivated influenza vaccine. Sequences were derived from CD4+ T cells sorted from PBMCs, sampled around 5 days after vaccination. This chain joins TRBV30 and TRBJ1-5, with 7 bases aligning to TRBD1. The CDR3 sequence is CAWSGQGREPQHF. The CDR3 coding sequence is TGTGCCTGGAGTGGACAGGGTAGAGAGCCCCAGCATTTT. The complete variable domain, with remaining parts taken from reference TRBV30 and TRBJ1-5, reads SQTIHQWPATLVQPVGSPLSLECTVEGTSNPNLYWYRQAAGRGLQLLFYSVGIGQISSEVPQNLSASRPQDRQFILSSKKLLLSDSGFYLCAWSGQGREPQHFGDGTRLSIL.